A selection of T cell receptor beta chains follows, all from one sample in a study of CD8 T cells in ankylosing spondylitis. TCRdb called the 5' RACE reads again in MiXCR, with one record for every CDR3 protein. The sample has roughly 90,000 distinct CDR3 sequences; roughly 8.5% are singletons. The sample taken for sequencing was blood, either unsorted or a sorted T cell fraction (not recorded which). These receptors all come from a male donor with ankylosing spondylitis. Both conserved end residues are part of each CDR3. The order of the fields is V gene, J gene, D gene, clone size, CDR3 protein, CDR3 DNA. The D gene is left open where the match is weak. Some rows have no size entry. The others give once, few or many, or a class for an expanded clone.

TRBV27	TRBJ2-3	TRBD2	few	CASSASGSTDTQYF	TGTGCCAGCAGCGCTAGCGGAAGCACAGATACGCAGTATTTT
TRBV30	TRBJ2-7	NA	NA	CAWSFGDDEQYF	TGTGCCTGGAGTTTTGGGGACGACGAGCAGTACTTC
TRBV3-1	TRBJ2-1	TRBD2	NA	CASRPGLAGQHLGNEQFF	TGTGCCAGCAGACCGGGACTAGCGGGACAACACCTCGGCAATGAGCAGTTCTTC
TRBV4-1	TRBJ2-5	NA	few	CASSQEDRKYHHGTQYF	TGCGCCAGCAGCCAAGAGGACAGAAAATACCACCATGGGACCCAGTACTTC
TRBV24-1	TRBJ1-2	NA	many	CATARGGGYGYTF	TGTGCCACTGCCCGAGGAGGGGGCTATGGCTACACCTTC
TRBV7-9	TRBJ2-7	NA	many	CASSYSTYEQYF	TGTGCCAGCAGCTACAGCACCTACGAGCAGTACTTC
TRBV18	TRBJ1-2	NA	NA	CASSPRDSPNYGYTF	TGTGCCAGCTCACCACGTGACAGTCCTAACTATGGCTACACCTTC
TRBV4-1	TRBJ2-1	NA	many	CASSQEPLPSAYNEQFF	TGCGCCAGCAGCCAAGAGCCCCTTCCGTCCGCCTACAATGAGCAGTTCTTC
TRBV20-1	TRBJ2-4	TRBD2	few	CSACPLAGGPRDIQYF	TGCAGTGCGTGTCCCCTAGCGGGAGGGCCTCGGGACATTCAGTACTTC
TRBV14	TRBJ2-1	TRBD2	NA	CASSGVPGLAGQSSHNEQFF	TGTGCCAGCAGCGGCGTTCCGGGACTAGCGGGACAAAGCTCCCACAATGAGCAGTTCTTC
TRBV2	TRBJ1-2	NA	NA	CASSTGTSLNYGYTF	TGTGCCAGCAGTACCGGGACCTCGCTAAACTATGGCTACACCTTC
TRBV10-2	TRBJ2-5	TRBD2	NA	CASSHLVAGDGETQYF	TGCGCCAGCAGTCACCTTGTAGCGGGAGATGGGGAGACCCAGTACTTC
TRBV11-2	TRBJ2-3	TRBD1	few	CASSRGTGSLTDTQYF	TGTGCCAGCAGCAGAGGGACAGGGAGTTTAACAGATACGCAGTATTTT
TRBV3-1	TRBJ2-7	TRBD2	many	CASSSYAGGPYEQYF	TGTGCCAGCAGCTCGTACGCGGGAGGGCCTTACGAGCAGTACTTC
TRBV7-2	TRBJ1-5	NA	many	CASSGASHQPQHF	TGTGCCAGCAGCGGGGCCAGCCATCAGCCCCAGCATTTT
TRBV2	TRBJ1-1	TRBD1	few	CASSGPRTGGLIDTEAFF	TGTGCCAGCAGTGGCCCTAGGACAGGGGGCCTCATAGACACTGAAGCTTTCTTT
TRBV7-2	TRBJ1-1	NA	few	CASSLPQGVMDTEAFF	TGTGCCAGCAGCTTACCCCAGGGAGTAATGGACACTGAAGCTTTCTTT
TRBV9	TRBJ2-2	NA	many	CASSSDSDTGELFF	TGTGCCAGCAGCTCGGACTCGGACACCGGGGAGCTGTTTTTT
TRBV6-5	TRBJ2-1	TRBD2	NA	CASSYSTSVYNEQFF	TGTGCCAGCAGTTACAGTACTAGCGTCTACAATGAGCAGTTCTTC
TRBV10-3	TRBJ2-1	TRBD1	many	CAISEWDRGYEQFF	TGTGCCATCAGTGAGTGGGACAGGGGCTATGAGCAGTTCTTC